Shown below are 5 T cell receptor beta chains from a single sample sequenced in a study of OX40 agonist ivuxolimab in advanced cancers. Here immunoSEQ multiplex PCR was the method, and the copy in TCRdb shows in-frame clones only, minus some. This table holds some 68,000 clones, 80% to 90% found once. The material sequenced was CD4+ or CD8+ T cells sorted from blood, taken in a trial of the OX40 agonist ivuxolimab. The receptors were sampled from an adult with an advanced solid tumor such as melanoma, head and neck, liver or kidney cancer.

This chain uses TRBV6-5 with TRBJ1-1, with 8 bases matching TRBD1. The germline V gene has CDR1 MNHEY and CDR2 SVGAGI. CDR3 length: 15 amino acids. V lost 6 bases, J lost 1 base, and 7 bases stayed unmatched. The CDR3 reads CASSPGQGKNTEAFF. DNA for the CDR3: TGTGCCAGCAGCCCTGGACAGGGCAAGAACACTGAAGCTTTCTTT.

V and J are TRBV5-4 and TRBJ2-7; TRBD2 agrees at 16 bases. This CDR3 has 18 residues. CDR1 and CDR2 from the germline V gene are SGHNT and YYREEE (reference sequence). Trimming at V came to 0 bases and at J to 7 bases, leaving 10 bases not matched to a gene. The CDR3 loop is CASSLGPGLAGGIWEQYF. CDR3 DNA sequence: TGTGCCAGCAGCTTGGGGCCGGGACTAGCGGGAGGGATCTGGGAGCAGTACTTC.

The V and J genes are TRBV30 and TRBJ2-2; 8 bases line up with TRBD2. Germline CDR1 is GTSNPN and CDR2 is SVGIG (reference sequence). The V segment lost 0 bases and the J segment 0 bases; nucleotides outside the gene matches: 12. This CDR3 comprises 19 residues. The CDR3: CAWSVRAGVKGTNTGELFF. The CDR3 DNA follows: TGTGCCTGGAGTGTCCGAGCGGGAGTTAAGGGAACGAACACCGGGGAGCTGTTTTTT.

The chain combines TRBV18 with TRBJ2-7; D is uncertain. Germline CDR1 and CDR2: KGHSH and LQKENI. Trimming took 3 bases from V and 6 from J, leaving 15 bases between them. The length of the CDR3 is 14 residues. In DNA, the CDR3 is TGTGCCAGCTCACCCGTGGAAAAGCCTACCGAGCAGTACTTC. It yields the protein CASSPVEKPTEQYF.

The chain has TRBV28 and TRBJ2-7; D is perhaps TRBD2 (5 bases). The CDR3 length is 16 residues. V lost 4 bases and J lost 4, with 20 bases in between. Germline lookup yields CDR1 MDHEN and CDR2 SYDVKM. The CDR3 here is CASSYLLGIGGYEQYF. In DNA form, the CDR3 reads TGTGCCAGCAGTTATTTGTTGGGGATCGGAGGATACGAGCAGTACTTC.